The TCR beta chain under discussion was sequenced for a study of blood T cell repertoires in COVID-19. Germline V CDR1 and CDR2: SGHNT, YENEEA. After removal of 5 bases from V and 10 bases from J, the junction contained 6 bases not matched to a gene. The CDR3 is 12 residues long. Seattle patients were enrolled while actively infected and followed longitudinally. How the authors handled the data: Researchers report that nucleated cell counts were estimated from reference gene primer amplification. Some clones are missing from TCRdb's copy, which holds only in-frame ones; the method was immunoSEQ multiplex PCR. The V and J calls and clone size come from that table; D and trimming were worked out from the DNA. The table includes 89,000 or so clones, roughly 90% detected once.

This clonotype was sampled from a man aged 50 to 59 with COVID-19, enrolled during active disease. Sequenced: peripheral blood. The rearrangement joins TRBV11-3 to TRBJ2-7; 9 nucleotides agree with TRBD1. CDR3 protein: CASSRTGDNQYF. The CDR3 DNA is TGTGCCAGCAGCCGGACAGGGGACAACCAGTACTTC.